This TCR beta chain was documented in a study of post-analysis software for immune sequencing data. Study results and limitations: Among 4 or 5 TRBV segments more frequent in patients than controls were TRBV5-6, TRBV5-1 and TRBV20-1. Controls had significantly higher normalized Chao1 diversity than multiple sclerosis patients. Batch-mates among the samples co-clustered strongly by F measure.

Ten or more counts support this clonotype. Antigen: not known. Included in the TCR beta cDNA libraries were unique molecular identifiers. Each CDR3 protein is one row after TCRdb ran MiXCR on the PCR reads. The repertoire holds over 700,000 distinct CDR3 sequences, 30% seen once, with 0.5% to 0.6% in the top ten. The V segment lost 3 bases and the J segment 3 bases; nucleotides outside the gene matches: 10. The germline CDR1 and CDR2 sequences are MRHNA and SNTAGT. The CDR3 loop spans 18 amino acids. The specimen was blood. This TCR derives from a girl aged 10-17 years with multiple sclerosis. The V gene is TRBV6-4, the J gene TRBJ2-1, with TRBD2 matching 11 bases. CDR3 DNA sequence: TGTGCCAGCAGTGAACTTCCCCGTCTAGCGGGGGGCTACAATGAGCAGTTCTTC. It specifies CASSELPRLAGGYNEQFF.